This record covers a single T cell receptor beta chain. Trimming took 6 bases from V and 2 from J; bases not matched to a gene: 6. CDR1 MNHEY and CDR2 SVGEGT come from the germline V gene. This CDR3 is 15 amino acids long. The protocol was immunoSEQ multiplex PCR, while the TCRdb copy is restricted to in-frame clones and leaves out a portion. The data contain approximately 150,000 clones, roughly nine tenths of them singletons. The sample originates from a study of T cell responses to AZD1222 COVID-19 vaccine. The V and J genes are TRBV6-2 or TRBV6-3 and TRBJ2-1, with TRBD2 matching over 8 bases. The sample here was peripheral blood, taken 28 days after the second AZD1222 dose. The sequence came from an adult who received the AZD1222 COVID-19 vaccine. CDR3: CASSEAGEAYNEQFF. CDR3 DNA sequence: TGTGCCAGCAGCGAAGCGGGAGAAGCCTACAATGAGCAGTTCTTC.